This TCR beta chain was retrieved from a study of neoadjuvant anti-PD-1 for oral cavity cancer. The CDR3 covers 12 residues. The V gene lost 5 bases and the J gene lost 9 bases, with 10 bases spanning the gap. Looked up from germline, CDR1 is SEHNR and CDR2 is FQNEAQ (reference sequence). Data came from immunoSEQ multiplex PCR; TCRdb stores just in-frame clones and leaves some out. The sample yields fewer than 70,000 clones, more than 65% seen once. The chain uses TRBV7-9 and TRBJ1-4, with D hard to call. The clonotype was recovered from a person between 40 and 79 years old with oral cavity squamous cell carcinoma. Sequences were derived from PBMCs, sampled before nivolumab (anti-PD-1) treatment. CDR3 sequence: CASSDLGKKLFF. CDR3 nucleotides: TGTGCCAGCAGCGACCTAGGTAAAAAACTGTTTTTT.